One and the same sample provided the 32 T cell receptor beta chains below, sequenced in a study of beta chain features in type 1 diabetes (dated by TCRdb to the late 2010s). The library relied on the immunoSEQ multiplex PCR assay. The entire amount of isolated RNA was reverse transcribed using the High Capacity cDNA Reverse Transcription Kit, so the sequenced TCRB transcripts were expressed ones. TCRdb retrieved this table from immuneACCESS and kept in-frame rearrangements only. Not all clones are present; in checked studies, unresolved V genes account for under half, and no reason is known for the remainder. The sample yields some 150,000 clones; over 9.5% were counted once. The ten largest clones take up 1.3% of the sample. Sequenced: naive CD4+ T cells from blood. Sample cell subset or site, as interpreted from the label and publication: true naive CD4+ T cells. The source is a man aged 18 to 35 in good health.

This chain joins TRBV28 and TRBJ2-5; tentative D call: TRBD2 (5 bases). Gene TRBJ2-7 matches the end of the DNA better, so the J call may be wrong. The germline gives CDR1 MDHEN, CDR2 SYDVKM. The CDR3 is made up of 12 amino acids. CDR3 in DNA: TGTGCCAGCACTCGGGAACTCTACGAGCAGTACTTC. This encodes CASTRELYEQYF.

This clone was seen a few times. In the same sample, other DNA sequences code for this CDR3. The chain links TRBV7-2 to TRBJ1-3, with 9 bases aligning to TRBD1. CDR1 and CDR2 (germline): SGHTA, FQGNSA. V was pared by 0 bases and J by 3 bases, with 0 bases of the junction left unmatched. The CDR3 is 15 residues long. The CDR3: CASSLATGGGNTIYF. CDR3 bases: TGTGCCAGCAGCTTAGCGACAGGGGGTGGAAACACCATATATTTT.

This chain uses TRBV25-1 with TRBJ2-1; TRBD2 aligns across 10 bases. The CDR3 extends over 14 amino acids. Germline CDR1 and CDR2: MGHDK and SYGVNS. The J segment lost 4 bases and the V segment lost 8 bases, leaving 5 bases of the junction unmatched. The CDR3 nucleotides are TGTGCCAGCCAATCTAGCGGGGGTTACAATGAGCAGTTCTTC. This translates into CASQSSGGYNEQFF. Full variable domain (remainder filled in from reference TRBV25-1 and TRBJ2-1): EADIYQTPRYLVIGTGKKITLECSQTMGHDKMYWYQQDPGMELHLIHYSYGVNSTEKGDLSSESTVSRIRTEHFPLTLESARPSHTSQYLCASQSSGGYNEQFFGPGTRLTVL.

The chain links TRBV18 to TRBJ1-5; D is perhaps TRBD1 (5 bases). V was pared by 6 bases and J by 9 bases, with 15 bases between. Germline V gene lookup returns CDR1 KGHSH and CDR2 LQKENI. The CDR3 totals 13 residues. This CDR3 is CASSSDSGGPQHF. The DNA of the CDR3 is TGTGCCAGCTCCTCGGACTCCGGGGGGCCCCAGCATTTT.

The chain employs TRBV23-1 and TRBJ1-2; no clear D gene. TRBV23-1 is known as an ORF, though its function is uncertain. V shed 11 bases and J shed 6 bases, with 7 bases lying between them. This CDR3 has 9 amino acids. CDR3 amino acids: CAPVNGYTF. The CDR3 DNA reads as TGCGCCCCAGTAAATGGCTACACCTTC.

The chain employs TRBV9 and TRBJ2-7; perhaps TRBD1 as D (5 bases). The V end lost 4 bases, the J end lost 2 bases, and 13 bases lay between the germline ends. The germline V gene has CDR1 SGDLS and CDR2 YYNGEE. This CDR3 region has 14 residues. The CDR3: CASSPRQFTYEQYF. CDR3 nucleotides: TGTGCCAGCAGCCCTAGACAGTTTACCTACGAGCAGTACTTC. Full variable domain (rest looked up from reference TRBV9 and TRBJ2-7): DSGVTQTPKHLITATGQRVTLRCSPRSGDLSVYWYQQSLDQGLQFLIQYYNGEERAKGNILERFSAQQFPDLHSELNLSSLELGDSALYFCASSPRQFTYEQYFGPGTRLTVT.

CDR3 loop: CASSDRTRTIDTQYF. In nucleotides, the CDR3 is TGTGCCAGCAGCGACCGGACTAGGACCATAGATACGCAGTATTTT. V is TRBV7-2 and J is TRBJ2-3; TRBD2 aligns across 7 bases. The CDR3 runs to 15 residues. V shed 5 bases, J shed 5 bases, and the junction held 10 bases outside the gene matches. CDR1 is SGHTA and CDR2 is FQGNSA in the germline V gene.

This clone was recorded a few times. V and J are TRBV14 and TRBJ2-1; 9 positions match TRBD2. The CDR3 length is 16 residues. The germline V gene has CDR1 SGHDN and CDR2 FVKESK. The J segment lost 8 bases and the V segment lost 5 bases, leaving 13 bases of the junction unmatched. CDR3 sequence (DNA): TGTGCCAGCAGCTCGTCACCGCGGGGGGGCGTCTATGAGCAGTTCTTC. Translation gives CASSSSPRGGVYEQFF.

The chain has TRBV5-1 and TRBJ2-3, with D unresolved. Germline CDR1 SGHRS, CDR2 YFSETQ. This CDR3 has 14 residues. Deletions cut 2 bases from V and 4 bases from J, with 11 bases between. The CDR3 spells CASSLSTLSDTQYF. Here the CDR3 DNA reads TGCGCCAGCAGCTTAAGCACTTTATCAGATACGCAGTATTTT.

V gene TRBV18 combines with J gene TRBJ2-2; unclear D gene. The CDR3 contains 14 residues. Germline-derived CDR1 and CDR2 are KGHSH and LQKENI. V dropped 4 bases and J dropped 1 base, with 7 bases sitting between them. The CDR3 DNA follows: TGTGCCAGCTCACACGGGTTGAACACCGGGGAGCTGTTTTTT. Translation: CASSHGLNTGELFF.

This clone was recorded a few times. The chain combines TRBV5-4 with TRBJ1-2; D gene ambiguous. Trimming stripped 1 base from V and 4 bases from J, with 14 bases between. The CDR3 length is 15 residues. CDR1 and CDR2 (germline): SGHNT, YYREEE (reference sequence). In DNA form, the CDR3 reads TGTGCCAGCAGCTTGTCAGGACGGGGAGGCTATGGCTACACCTTC. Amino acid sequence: CASSLSGRGGYGYTF.

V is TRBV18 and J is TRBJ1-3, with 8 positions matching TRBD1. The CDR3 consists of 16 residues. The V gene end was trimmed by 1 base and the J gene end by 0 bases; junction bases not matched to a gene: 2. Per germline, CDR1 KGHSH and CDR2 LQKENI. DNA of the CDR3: TGTGCCAGCTCACCACGGACAGGGCGCTCTGGAAACACCATATATTTT. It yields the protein CASSPRTGRSGNTIYF.

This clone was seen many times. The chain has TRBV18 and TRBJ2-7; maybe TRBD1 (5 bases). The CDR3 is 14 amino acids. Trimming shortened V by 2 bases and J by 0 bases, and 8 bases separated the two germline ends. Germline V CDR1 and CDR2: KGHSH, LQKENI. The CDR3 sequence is CASSPGASSYEQYF. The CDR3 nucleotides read TGTGCCAGCTCACCAGGGGCGAGCTCCTACGAGCAGTACTTC.

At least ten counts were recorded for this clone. CDR3 loop: CAWSEGRSGKLFF. The DNA for the CDR3 is TGTGCCTGGAGTGAAGGGAGGTCGGGAAAACTGTTTTTT. The chain recombines TRBV30 with TRBJ1-4; D is uncertain. Trimming left V 1 base short and J 10 bases short, with 13 bases between. CDR3 length: 13 residues. Germline loops: CDR1 GTSNPN, CDR2 SVGIG (reference sequence).

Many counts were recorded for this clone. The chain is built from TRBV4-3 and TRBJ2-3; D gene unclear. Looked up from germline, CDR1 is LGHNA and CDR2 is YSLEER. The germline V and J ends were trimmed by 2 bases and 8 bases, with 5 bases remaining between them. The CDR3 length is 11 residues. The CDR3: CASSQTGTQYF. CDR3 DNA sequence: TGCGCCAGCAGCCAAACGGGTACGCAGTATTTT.

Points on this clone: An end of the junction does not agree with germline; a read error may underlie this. CDR3 sequence: CARRSDRGGTDTQYF. CDR3 nucleotide sequence: TGTGCCAGGAGGTCCGACAGGGGAGGCACAGATACGCAGTATTTT. This sequence joins TRBV30 and TRBJ2-3, with 8 bases matching TRBD1. The CDR3 totals 15 residues. Germline V gene lookup returns CDR1 GTSNPN and CDR2 SVGIG (reference sequence).

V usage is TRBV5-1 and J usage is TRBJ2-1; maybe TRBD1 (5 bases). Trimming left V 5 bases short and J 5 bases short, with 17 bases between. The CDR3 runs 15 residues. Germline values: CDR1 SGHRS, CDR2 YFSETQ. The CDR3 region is CASRFDSTTDNEQFF. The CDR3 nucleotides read TGCGCCAGCAGATTTGACAGTACAACAGACAATGAGCAGTTCTTC.

The DNA of the CDR3 is TGCAGCGCCTACCCGTCGGCTAGCGGGGGGGCCTGGGAGACCCAGTACTTC. Its translation: CSAYPSASGGAWETQYF. The gene calls are TRBV29-1 and TRBJ2-5; 12 positions match TRBD2. CDR1 SQVTM and CDR2 ANQGSEA come from the germline V gene. The V segment lost 7 bases and the J segment 5 bases; nucleotides outside the gene matches: 17. This CDR3 has 17 amino acids.

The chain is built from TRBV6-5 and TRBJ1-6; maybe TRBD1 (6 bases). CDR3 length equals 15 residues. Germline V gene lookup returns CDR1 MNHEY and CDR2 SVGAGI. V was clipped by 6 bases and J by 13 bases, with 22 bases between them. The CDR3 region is CASSSSPGHSKPLHF. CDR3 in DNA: TGTGCCAGCAGCTCATCTCCGGGACACTCGAAGCCCCTCCACTTT.

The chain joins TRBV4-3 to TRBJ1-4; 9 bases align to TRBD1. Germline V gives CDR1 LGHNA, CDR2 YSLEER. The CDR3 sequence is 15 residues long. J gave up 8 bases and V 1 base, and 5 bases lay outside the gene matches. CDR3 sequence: CASSQGTGGAEKLFF. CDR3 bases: TGCGCCAGCAGCCAAGGCACAGGGGGCGCGGAAAAACTGTTTTTT.

The CDR3 DNA is TGCGCCAGCAGCTTGGCCAGCTATGGCTACACCTTC. This sequence encodes CASSLASYGYTF. The J gene is TRBJ1-2, the V gene TRBV5-1, with D unresolved. This CDR3 is built from 12 residues. Looked up from germline, CDR1 is SGHRS and CDR2 is YFSETQ. Between the trimmed V and J ends, which lost 0 bases and 4 bases, there was a span of 4 bases.

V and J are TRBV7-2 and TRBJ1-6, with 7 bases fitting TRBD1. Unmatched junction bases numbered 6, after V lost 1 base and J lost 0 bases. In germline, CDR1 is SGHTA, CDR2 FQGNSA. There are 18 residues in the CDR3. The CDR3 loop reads CASSLVEGQSSYNSPLHF. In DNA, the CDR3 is TGTGCCAGCAGCTTAGTGGAGGGACAGAGCTCCTATAATTCACCCCTCCACTTT.

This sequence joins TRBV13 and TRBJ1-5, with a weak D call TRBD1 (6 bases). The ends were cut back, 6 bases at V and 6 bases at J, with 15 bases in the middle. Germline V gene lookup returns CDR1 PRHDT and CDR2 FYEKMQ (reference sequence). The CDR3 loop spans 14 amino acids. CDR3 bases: TGTGCCAGCAGGGCAACAGGGACGGGTCAGCCCCAGCATTTT. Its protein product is CASRATGTGQPQHF.

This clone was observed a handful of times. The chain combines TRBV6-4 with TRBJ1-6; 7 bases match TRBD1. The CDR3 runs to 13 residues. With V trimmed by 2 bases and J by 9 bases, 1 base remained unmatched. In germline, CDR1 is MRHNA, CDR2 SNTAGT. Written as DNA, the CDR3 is TGTGCCAGCAGTGACCAGGGGGGTTCACCCCTCCACTTT. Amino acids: CASSDQGGSPLHF.

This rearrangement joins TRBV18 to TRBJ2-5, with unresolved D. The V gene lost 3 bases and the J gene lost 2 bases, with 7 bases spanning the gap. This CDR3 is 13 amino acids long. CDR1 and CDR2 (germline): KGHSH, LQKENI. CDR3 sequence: CASSPDIQETQYF. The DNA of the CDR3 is TGTGCCAGCTCACCCGACATACAAGAGACCCAGTACTTC.

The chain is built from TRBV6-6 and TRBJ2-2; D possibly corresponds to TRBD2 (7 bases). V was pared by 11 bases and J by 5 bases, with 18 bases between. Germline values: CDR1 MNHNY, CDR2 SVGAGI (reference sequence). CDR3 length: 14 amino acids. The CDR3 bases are TGTGCCGGGGGGGTACAGGGAGAGACCGGGGAGCTGTTTTTT. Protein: CAGGVQGETGELFF.

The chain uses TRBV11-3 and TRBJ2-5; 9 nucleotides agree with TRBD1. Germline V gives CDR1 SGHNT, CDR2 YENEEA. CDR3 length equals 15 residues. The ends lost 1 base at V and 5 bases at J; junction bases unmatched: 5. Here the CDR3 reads CASSLGTGGRETQYF. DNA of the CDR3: TGTGCCAGCAGCTTAGGTACAGGGGGCCGCGAGACCCAGTACTTC.

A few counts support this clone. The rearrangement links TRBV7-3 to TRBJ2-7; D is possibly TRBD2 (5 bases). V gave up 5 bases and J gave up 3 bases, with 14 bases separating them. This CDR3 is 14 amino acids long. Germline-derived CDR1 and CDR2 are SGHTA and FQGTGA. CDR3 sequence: CASSLTRVNYEQYF. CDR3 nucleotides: TGTGCCAGCAGCCTGACGCGGGTGAACTACGAGCAGTACTTC.

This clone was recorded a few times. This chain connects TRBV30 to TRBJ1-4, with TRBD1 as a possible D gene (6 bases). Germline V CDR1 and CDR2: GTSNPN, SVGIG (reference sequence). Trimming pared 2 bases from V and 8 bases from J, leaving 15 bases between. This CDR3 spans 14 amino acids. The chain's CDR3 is CAWSLAGVGEKLFF. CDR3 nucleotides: TGTGCCTGGAGTTTGGCAGGGGTTGGGGAAAAACTGTTTTTT.

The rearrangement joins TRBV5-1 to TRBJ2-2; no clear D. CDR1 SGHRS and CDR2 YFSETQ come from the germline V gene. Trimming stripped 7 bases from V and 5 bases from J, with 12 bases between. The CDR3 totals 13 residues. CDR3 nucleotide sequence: TGCGCCAGCCTGGGTAGCTCTACCGGGGAGCTGTTTTTT. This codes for CASLGSSTGELFF. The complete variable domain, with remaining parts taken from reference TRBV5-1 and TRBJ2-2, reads KAGVTQTPRYLIKTRGQQVTLSCSPISGHRSVSWYQQTPGQGLQFLFEYFSETQRNKGNFPGRFSGRQFSNSRSEMNVSTLELGDSALYLCASLGSSTGELFFGEGSRLTVL.

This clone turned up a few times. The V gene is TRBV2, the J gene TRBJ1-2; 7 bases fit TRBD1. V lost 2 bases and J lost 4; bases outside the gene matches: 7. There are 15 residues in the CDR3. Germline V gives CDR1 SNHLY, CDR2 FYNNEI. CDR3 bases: TGTGCCAGCAGTGAATGGGGGCAGGGGGGCTATGGCTACACCTTC. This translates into CASSEWGQGGYGYTF.

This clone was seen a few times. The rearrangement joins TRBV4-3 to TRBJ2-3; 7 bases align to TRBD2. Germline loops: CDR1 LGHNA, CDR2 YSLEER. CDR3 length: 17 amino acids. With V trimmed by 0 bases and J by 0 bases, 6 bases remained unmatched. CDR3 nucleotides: TGCGCCAGCAGCCAAGATACTAGCGAACCCAGCACAGATACGCAGTATTTT. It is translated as CASSQDTSEPSTDTQYF.